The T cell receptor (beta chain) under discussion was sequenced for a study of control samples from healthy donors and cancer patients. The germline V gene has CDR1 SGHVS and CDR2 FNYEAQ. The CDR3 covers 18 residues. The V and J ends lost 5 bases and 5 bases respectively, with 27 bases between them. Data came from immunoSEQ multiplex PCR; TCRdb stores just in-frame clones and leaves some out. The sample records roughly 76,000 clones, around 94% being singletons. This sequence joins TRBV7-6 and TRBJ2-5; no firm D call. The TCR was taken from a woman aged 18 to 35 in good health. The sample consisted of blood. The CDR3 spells CASSPGVPAVPLEETQYF. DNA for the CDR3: TGTGCCAGCAGCCCAGGAGTTCCGGCGGTTCCGCTAGAGGAGACCCAGTACTTC.